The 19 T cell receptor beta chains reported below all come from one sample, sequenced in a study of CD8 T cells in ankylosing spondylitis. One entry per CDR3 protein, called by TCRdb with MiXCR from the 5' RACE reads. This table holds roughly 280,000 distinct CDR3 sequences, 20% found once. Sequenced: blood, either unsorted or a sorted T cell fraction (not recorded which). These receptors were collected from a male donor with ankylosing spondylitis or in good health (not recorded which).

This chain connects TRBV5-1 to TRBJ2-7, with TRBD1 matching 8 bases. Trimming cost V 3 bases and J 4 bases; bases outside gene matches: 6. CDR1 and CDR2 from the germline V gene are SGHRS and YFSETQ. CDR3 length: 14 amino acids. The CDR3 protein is CASSSGTGSYEQYV. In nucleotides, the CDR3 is TGCGCCAGCAGCTCCGGGACAGGATCATACGAGCAGTACGTC.

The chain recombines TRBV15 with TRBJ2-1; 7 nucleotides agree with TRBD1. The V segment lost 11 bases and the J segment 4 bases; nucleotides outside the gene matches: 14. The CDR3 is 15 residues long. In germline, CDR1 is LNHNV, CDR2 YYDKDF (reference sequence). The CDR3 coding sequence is TGTGCCGCCTCCCTCGGGACAGACTATTACAATGAGCAGTTCTTC. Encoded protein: CAASLGTDYYNEQFF.

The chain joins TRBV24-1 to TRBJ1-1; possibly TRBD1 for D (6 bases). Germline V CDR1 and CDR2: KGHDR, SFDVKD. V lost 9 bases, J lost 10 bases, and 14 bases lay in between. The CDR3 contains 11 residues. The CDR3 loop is CATEGGGRAFF. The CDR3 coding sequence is TGTGCCACCGAGGGGGGCGGCCGAGCTTTCTTT.

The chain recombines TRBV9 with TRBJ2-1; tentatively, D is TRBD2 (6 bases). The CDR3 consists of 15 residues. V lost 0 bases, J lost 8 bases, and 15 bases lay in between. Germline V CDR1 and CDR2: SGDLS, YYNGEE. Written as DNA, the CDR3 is TGTGCCAGCAGCGTAGGGAATACGGGAGCCCATGAGCAGTTCTTC. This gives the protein CASSVGNTGAHEQFF. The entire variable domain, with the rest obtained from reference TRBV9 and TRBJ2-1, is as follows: DSGVTQTPKHLITATGQRVTLRCSPRSGDLSVYWYQQSLDQGLQFLIQYYNGEERAKGNILERFSAQQFPDLHSELNLSSLELGDSALYFCASSVGNTGAHEQFFGPGTRLTVL.

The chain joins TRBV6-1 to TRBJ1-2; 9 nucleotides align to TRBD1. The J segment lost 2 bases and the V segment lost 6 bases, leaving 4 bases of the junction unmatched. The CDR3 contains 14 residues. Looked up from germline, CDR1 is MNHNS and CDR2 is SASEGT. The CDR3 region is CASSRDRVNYGYTF. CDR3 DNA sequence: TGTGCCAGCAGCCGGGACAGGGTGAACTATGGCTACACCTTC.

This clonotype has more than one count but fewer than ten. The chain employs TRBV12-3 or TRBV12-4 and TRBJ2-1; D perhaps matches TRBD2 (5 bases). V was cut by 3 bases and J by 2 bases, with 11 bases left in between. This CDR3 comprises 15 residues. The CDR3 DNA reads TGTGCCAGCAGTTTCTCTAGCCTACCCTACAATGAGCAGTTCTTC. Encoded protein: CASSFSSLPYNEQFF.

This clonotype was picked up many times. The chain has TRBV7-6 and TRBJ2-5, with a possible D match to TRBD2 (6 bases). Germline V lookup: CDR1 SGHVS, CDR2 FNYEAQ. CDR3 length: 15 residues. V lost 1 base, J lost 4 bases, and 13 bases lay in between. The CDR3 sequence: CASSLGTMFAETQYF. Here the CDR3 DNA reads TGTGCCAGCAGCTTAGGGACTATGTTTGCAGAGACCCAGTACTTC.

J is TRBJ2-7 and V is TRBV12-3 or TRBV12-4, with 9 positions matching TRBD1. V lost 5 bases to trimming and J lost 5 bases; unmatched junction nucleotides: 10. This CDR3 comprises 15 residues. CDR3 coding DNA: TGTGCCAGCAGTACCCAGACAGGGGGATCCCACGAGCAGTACGTC. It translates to CASSTQTGGSHEQYV.

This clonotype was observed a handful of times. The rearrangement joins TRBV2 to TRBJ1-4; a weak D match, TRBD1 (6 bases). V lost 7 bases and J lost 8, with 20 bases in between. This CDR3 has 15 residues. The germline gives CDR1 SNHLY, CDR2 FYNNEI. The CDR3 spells CASTKLTGTSEKLFF. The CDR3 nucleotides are TGTGCCAGCACCAAACTTACAGGGACTTCGGAAAAACTGTTTTTT.

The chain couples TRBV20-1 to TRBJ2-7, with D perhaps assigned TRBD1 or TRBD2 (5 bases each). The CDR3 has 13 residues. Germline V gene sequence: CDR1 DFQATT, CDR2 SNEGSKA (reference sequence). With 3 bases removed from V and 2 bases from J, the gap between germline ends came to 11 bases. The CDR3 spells CSASRGVPYEQYV. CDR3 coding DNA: TGCAGTGCTAGCCGAGGGGTTCCCTACGAGCAGTACGTC.

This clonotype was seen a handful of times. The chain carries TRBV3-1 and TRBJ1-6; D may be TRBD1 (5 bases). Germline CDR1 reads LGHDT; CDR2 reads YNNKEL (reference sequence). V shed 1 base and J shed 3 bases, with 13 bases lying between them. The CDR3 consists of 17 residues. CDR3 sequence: CASSQAGLRNYNSPLHF. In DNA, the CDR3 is TGTGCCAGCAGCCAAGCGGGACTCAGAAACTATAATTCACCCCTCCACTTT.

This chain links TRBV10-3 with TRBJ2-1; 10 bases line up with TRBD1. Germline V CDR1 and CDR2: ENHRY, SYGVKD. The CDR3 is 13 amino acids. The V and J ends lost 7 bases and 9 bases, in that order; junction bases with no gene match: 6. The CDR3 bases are TGTGCCATCACGGGGACAGGGGCGGCTGAGCAGTTCTTC. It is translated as CAITGTGAAEQFF.

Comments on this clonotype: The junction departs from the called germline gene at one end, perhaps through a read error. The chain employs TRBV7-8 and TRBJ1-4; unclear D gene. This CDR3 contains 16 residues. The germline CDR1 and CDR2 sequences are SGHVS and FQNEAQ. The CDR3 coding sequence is TGTGTCAGCAGCTTAAACCCAAGAAGCACTAATGAAAAACTGTTTTTT. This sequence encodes CVSSLNPRSTNEKLFF. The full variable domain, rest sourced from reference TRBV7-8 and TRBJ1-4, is GAGVSQSPRYKVAKRGQDVALRCDPISGHVSLFWYQQALGQGPEFLTYFQNEAQLDKSGLPSDRFFAERPEGSVSTLKIQRTQQEDSAVYLCVSSLNPRSTNEKLFFGSGTQLSVL.

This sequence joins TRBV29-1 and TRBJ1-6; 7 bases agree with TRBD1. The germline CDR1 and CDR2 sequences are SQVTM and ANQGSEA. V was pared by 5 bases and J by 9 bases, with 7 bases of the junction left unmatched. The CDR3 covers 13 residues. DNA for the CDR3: TGCAGCGTTTCCGACAGGGTGGGTTCACCCCTCCACTTT. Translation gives CSVSDRVGSPLHF.

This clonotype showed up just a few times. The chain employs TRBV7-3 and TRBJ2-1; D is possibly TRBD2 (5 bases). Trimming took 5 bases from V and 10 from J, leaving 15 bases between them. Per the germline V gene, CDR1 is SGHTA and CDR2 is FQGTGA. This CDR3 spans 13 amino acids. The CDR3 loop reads CASSTTGVGEQFF. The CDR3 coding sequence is TGTGCCAGCAGCACGACCGGGGTTGGGGAGCAGTTCTTC.

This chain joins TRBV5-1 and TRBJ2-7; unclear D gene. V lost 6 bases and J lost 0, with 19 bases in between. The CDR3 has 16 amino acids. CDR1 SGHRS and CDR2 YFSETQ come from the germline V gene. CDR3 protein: CASTPVDDRNSYEQYV. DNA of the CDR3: TGCGCCAGCACCCCGGTTGATGACCGCAACTCCTACGAGCAGTACGTC.

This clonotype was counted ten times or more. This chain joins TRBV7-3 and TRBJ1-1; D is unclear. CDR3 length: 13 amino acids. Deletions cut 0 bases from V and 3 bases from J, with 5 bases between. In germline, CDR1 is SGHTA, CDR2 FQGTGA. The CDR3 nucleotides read TGTGCCAGCAGCTTAACGTCGGACACTGAAGCTTTCTTT. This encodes CASSLTSDTEAFF.

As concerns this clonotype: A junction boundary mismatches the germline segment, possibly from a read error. Here the CDR3 reads CVSSLGSSQSGYTF. CDR3 nucleotides: TGTGTCAGCAGTTTAGGTAGCAGTCAGAGCGGCTACACCTTC. The genes are TRBV12-3 or TRBV12-4 and TRBJ1-2; D ambiguous. The length of the CDR3 is 14 residues.

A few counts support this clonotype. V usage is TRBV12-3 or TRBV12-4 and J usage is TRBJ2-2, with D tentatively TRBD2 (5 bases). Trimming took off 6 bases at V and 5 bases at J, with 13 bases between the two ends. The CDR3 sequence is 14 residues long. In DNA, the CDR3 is TGTGCCAGCAGACCCGGGATTTCAACCGGGGAGCTGTTTTTT. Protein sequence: CASRPGISTGELFF.